These 31 T cell receptor beta chains originate from one sample sequenced in a study of T cells in localized non-small cell lung cancer. TCRdb's copy holds only in-frame clones and misses some; the assay was immunoSEQ multiplex PCR. The sample has 30,000 to 35,000 clones; around nine tenths are singletons. Sequences were derived from peripheral blood, sampled before any cancer treatment. The receptors were gathered from a woman between 40 and 69 years old with stage I lung adenocarcinoma.

CDR3 nucleotide sequence: TGTGCCAGCAGCTTAAGGGCCGGAGGGGGCGCGTCAGATACGCAGTATTTT. Residues: CASSLRAGGGASDTQYF. This sequence joins TRBV7-3 and TRBJ2-3, with TRBD1 as a possible D gene (7 bases). The V gene lost 1 base and the J gene lost 4 bases, with 18 bases spanning the gap. The CDR3 length is 17 residues. Germline assignment: CDR1 SGHTA and CDR2 FQGTGA.

Only one count was recorded for this clone. This chain uses TRBV15 with TRBJ2-5; D unresolved. This CDR3 has 14 residues. Germline V gene data show CDR1 as LNHNV and CDR2 as YYDKDF (reference sequence). The ends were cut back, 3 bases at V and 3 bases at J, with 11 bases in the middle. The CDR3 nucleotides are TGTGCCACCAGCAGTCCACGGGCAGAAGAGACCCAGTACTTC. Its translation is CATSSPRAEETQYF.

J is TRBJ2-5 and V is TRBV7-9; D might be TRBD1 (6 bases). The germline V gene has CDR1 SEHNR and CDR2 FQNEAQ (reference sequence). The CDR3 length is 14 residues. V was clipped by 5 bases and J by 1 base, with 11 bases between them. The CDR3, as DNA: TGTGCCAGCAGCCTAGGGACACTCCAAGAGACCCAGTACTTC. Translation gives CASSLGTLQETQYF.

The count of this clone is one. The V call is TRBV19, the J call TRBJ1-2; a weak D match, TRBD1 (5 bases). Trimming took off 3 bases at V and 0 bases at J, with 17 bases between the two ends. The germline gives CDR1 LNHDA, CDR2 SQIVND (reference sequence). The CDR3 length is 17 residues. CDR3 sequence: CASSIERGKPTNYGYTF. CDR3 bases: TGTGCCAGTAGTATTGAGAGGGGCAAACCTACTAACTATGGCTACACCTTC.

A single count supports this clone. The V gene is TRBV7-2, the J gene TRBJ2-1, with D possibly being TRBD1 (6 bases). The CDR3 is 16 amino acids. Germline CDR1 and CDR2: SGHTA and FQGNSA. V dropped 3 bases and J dropped 1 base, with 13 bases sitting between them. For the CDR3, the DNA is TGTGCCAGCAGCTTCACAGGGCTGCGTTCCTACAATGAGCAGTTCTTC. It yields the protein CASSFTGLRSYNEQFF.

J is TRBJ1-2 and V is TRBV19; a possible D gene is TRBD1 (6 bases). V lost 6 bases, J lost 8 bases, and 25 bases lay in between. Germline V gene sequence: CDR1 LNHDA, CDR2 SQIVND (reference sequence). This CDR3 is built from 16 residues. CDR3 bases: TGTGCCAGTAGGCCACAAGGGGGGGCGGTTGCTGCCGGCTACACCTTC. Its protein product is CASRPQGGAVAAGYTF.

The V and J genes are TRBV30 and TRBJ1-2; TRBD1 matches at 8 bases. V lost 0 bases to trimming and J lost 5 bases; unmatched junction nucleotides: 11. The CDR3 totals 16 residues. The germline V gene has CDR1 GTSNPN and CDR2 SVGIG (reference sequence). The CDR3: CAWSVGPGTGSYGYTF. The CDR3, as DNA: TGTGCCTGGAGTGTAGGTCCCGGGACAGGATCGTATGGCTACACCTTC. The full variable domain, rest sourced from reference TRBV30 and TRBJ1-2, is SQTIHQWPATLVQPVGSPLSLECTVEGTSNPNLYWYRQAAGRGLQLLFYSVGIGQISSEVPQNLSASRPQDRQFILSSKKLLLSDSGFYLCAWSVGPGTGSYGYTFGSGTRLTVV.

The chain employs TRBV7-9 and TRBJ2-7; no clear D gene. Deletions cut 3 bases from V and 2 bases from J, with 2 bases between. CDR3 length: 11 amino acids. CDR1 and CDR2 (germline): SEHNR, FQNEAQ (reference sequence). CDR3 loop: CASSLTYEQYF. The CDR3 DNA reads as TGTGCCAGCAGCTTGACCTACGAGCAGTACTTC.

This chain links TRBV5-5 with TRBJ1-5; no reliable D call. The CDR3 spans 12 residues. Germline V lookup: CDR1 SGHKS, CDR2 YYEKEE (reference sequence). V lost 0 bases to trimming and J lost 4 bases, with 2 bases between them. The chain's CDR3 is CASSLGNQPQHF. CDR3 sequence (DNA): TGTGCCAGCAGCTTGGGGAATCAGCCCCAGCATTTT.

The V and J genes are TRBV12-5 and TRBJ1-1; TRBD1 is a possible D gene (6 bases). CDR1 is LGHNT and CDR2 is FRNRAP in the germline V gene. Trimming removed 1 base at V and 3 bases at J, with 12 bases between. The CDR3 runs to 15 residues. The CDR3: CASGLAQGGYTEAFF. The CDR3, as DNA: TGTGCTAGTGGTTTGGCACAGGGAGGTTACACTGAAGCTTTCTTT.

The chain recombines TRBV7-2 with TRBJ2-5; unclear D gene. Germline CDR1 is SGHTA and CDR2 is FQGNSA. This CDR3 is 13 amino acids long. The V end was cut by 3 bases, the J end by 1 base, with 6 bases between. Written as DNA, the CDR3 is TGTGCCAGCAGCTTTCAGATCCAAGAGACCCAGTACTTC. Protein sequence: CASSFQIQETQYF.

The genes are TRBV27 and TRBJ1-5, with D hard to call. V shed 3 bases and J shed 3 bases, with 12 bases lying between them. The germline V gene encodes CDR1 MNHEY and CDR2 SMNVEV (reference sequence). This CDR3 has 15 amino acids. CDR3 DNA sequence: TGTGCCAGCAGTTTTAAACCGACCCCCAATCAGCCCCAGCATTTT. Translated: CASSFKPTPNQPQHF.

There are a few counts of this clone. The genes are TRBV4-1 and TRBJ1-4, with D unresolved. Deletions cut 2 bases from V and 8 bases from J, with 15 bases between. CDR3 length: 15 residues. In germline, CDR1 is MGHRA, CDR2 YSYEKL. The CDR3 here is CASSQSFGLKEKLFF. CDR3 coding DNA: TGCGCCAGCAGCCAATCTTTCGGCCTCAAAGAAAAACTGTTTTTT.

This chain uses TRBV6-6 with TRBJ1-4, with TRBD1 identical over 11 bases. J gave up 4 bases and V 6 bases, and 4 bases lay outside the gene matches. Per the germline V gene, CDR1 is MNHNY and CDR2 is SVGAGI (reference sequence). The CDR3 has 15 amino acids. The CDR3 sequence: CASRDRGRGNEKLFF. The CDR3 DNA is TGTGCCAGCAGGGACAGGGGGCGCGGTAATGAAAAACTGTTTTTT.

The rearrangement links TRBV7-2 to TRBJ2-1; TRBD1 or TRBD2 may be the D gene (5 bases each). V was clipped by 6 bases and J by 7 bases, with 13 bases between them. Germline V CDR1 and CDR2: SGHTA, FQGNSA. The CDR3 totals 13 residues. The CDR3 is CASSIGASNEQFF. Here the CDR3 DNA reads TGTGCCAGCAGTATCGGGGCGTCTAATGAGCAGTTCTTC. The full variable domain, its missing parts supplied by reference TRBV7-2 and TRBJ2-1, is GAGVSQSPSNKVTEKGKDVELRCDPISGHTALYWYRQSLGQGLEFLIYFQGNSAPDKSGLPSDRFSAERTGGSVSTLTIQRTQQEDSAVYLCASSIGASNEQFFGPGTRLTVL.

The chain joins TRBV7-2 to TRBJ1-3, with no clear D. The CDR3 contains 14 residues. The germline V gene encodes CDR1 SGHTA and CDR2 FQGNSA. Trimming removed 5 bases from V and 0 bases from J, with 8 bases in between. The CDR3 region is CASSQGFSGNTIYF. In DNA form, the CDR3 reads TGTGCCAGCAGCCAAGGTTTCTCTGGAAACACCATATATTTT.

This sequence joins TRBV6-5 and TRBJ1-2; 8 bases are a match to TRBD1. CDR3 size: 12 residues. Unmatched junction bases numbered 5, after V lost 7 bases and J lost 7 bases. Per germline, CDR1 MNHEY and CDR2 SVGAGI. The CDR3, as DNA: TGTGCCAGCACCAGACAGGGGAGTGGCTACACCTTC. As protein: CASTRQGSGYTF.

CDR3 coding DNA: TGTGCCAGCAGTTACCCTCAAGAGGACGAGCAGTACTTC. As protein: CASSYPQEDEQYF. V and J are TRBV6-6 and TRBJ2-7; D gene unclear. The V gene's germline CDR1 is MNHNY and CDR2 SVGAGI (reference sequence). The CDR3 has 13 residues. The V end was cut by 2 bases, the J end by 5 bases, with 10 bases between.

The genes are TRBV19 and TRBJ1-2; TRBD1 is a possible D gene (5 bases). The CDR3 sequence is 15 residues long. Germline V gene data show CDR1 as LNHDA and CDR2 as SQIVND (reference sequence). Deletions cut 9 bases from V and 3 bases from J, with 20 bases between. For the CDR3, the DNA is TGTGCCAGCCACACAGGAGACCTCTTCGACTATGGCTACACCTTC. Its translation is CASHTGDLFDYGYTF.

V gene TRBV19 combines with J gene TRBJ1-2; TRBD1 is a possible D gene (5 bases). The V gene's germline CDR1 is LNHDA and CDR2 SQIVND (reference sequence). V gave up 4 bases and J gave up 7 bases, with 22 bases separating them. This CDR3 contains 16 residues. The CDR3 sequence is CASSNKPGRERSGYTF. CDR3 DNA: TGTGCCAGTAGTAATAAACCGGGACGGGAACGCTCTGGCTACACCTTC.

V usage is TRBV29-1 and J usage is TRBJ1-5; D call uncertain. The CDR3 has 12 amino acids. Per the germline V gene, CDR1 is SQVTM and CDR2 is ANQGSEA. Trimming left V 3 bases short and J 4 bases short, with 7 bases between. The CDR3 loop reads CSVERENQPQHF. The CDR3 DNA follows: TGCAGCGTTGAGCGGGAAAATCAGCCCCAGCATTTT.

The chain recombines TRBV6-5 with TRBJ1-2, with a tentative D call TRBD1 (5 bases). The V and J ends lost 0 bases and 6 bases respectively, with 11 bases between them. Germline V CDR1 and CDR2: MNHEY, SVGAGI. The CDR3 is 14 amino acids. The CDR3 here is CASSYSRVTDGYTF. CDR3 DNA: TGTGCCAGCAGTTACTCCAGGGTTACGGATGGCTACACCTTC.

V gene TRBV7-9 combines with J gene TRBJ1-1; 8 bases fit TRBD1. J gave up 8 bases and V 5 bases, and 7 bases lay outside the gene matches. Germline loops: CDR1 SEHNR, CDR2 FQNEAQ (reference sequence). The CDR3 extends over 13 amino acids. CDR3 in DNA: TGTGCCAGCAGCCCCCCGACAGGGGAAGAAGCTTTCTTT. Its translation: CASSPPTGEEAFF.

The rearrangement links TRBV29-1 to TRBJ1-1, with 9 bases fitting TRBD1. The trim removed 6 bases at V and 10 bases at J, leaving 6 bases unmatched. The V gene's germline CDR1 is SQVTM and CDR2 ANQGSEA. The CDR3 spans 11 residues. The CDR3 nucleotides read TGCAGCGTGGAACAGGGGGCTGGAGCTTTCTTT. Its translation is CSVEQGAGAFF.

Only a few counts were recorded for this clone. The genes are TRBV11-1 and TRBJ1-1; D remains ambiguous. The CDR3 covers 13 residues. Germline CDR1 and CDR2: SGHAT and FQDESV (reference sequence). Trimming removed 4 bases at V and 2 bases at J, with 8 bases between. CDR3 residues: CASSYQPNTEAFF. The CDR3 coding sequence is TGTGCCAGCAGCTACCAACCAAACACTGAAGCTTTCTTT.

The chain couples TRBV6-4 to TRBJ1-2; D gene ambiguous. This CDR3 has 12 residues. Trimming removed 0 bases from V and 7 bases from J, with 6 bases in between. Germline V gives CDR1 MRHNA, CDR2 SNTAGT. The CDR3 region is CASSDSKIGYTF. CDR3 coding DNA: TGTGCCAGCAGTGACTCTAAAATTGGCTACACCTTC.

The rearrangement links TRBV27 to TRBJ1-6; unclear D gene. Per the germline V gene, CDR1 is MNHEY and CDR2 is SMNVEV (reference sequence). The CDR3 runs to 17 residues. V was cut by 11 bases and J by 7 bases, with 27 bases left in between. The CDR3 coding sequence is TGTGCCTCAGCAACCCTGTCGTGGGAAAAAGGAAATTCACCCCTCCACTTT. Protein: CASATLSWEKGNSPLHF.

The chain links TRBV19 to TRBJ2-7, with 9 bases lining up with TRBD1. Trimming removed 3 bases from V and 4 bases from J; junction bases left unmatched: 4. There are 14 residues in the CDR3. Per germline, CDR1 LNHDA and CDR2 SQIVND (reference sequence). The CDR3 sequence: CASSMGQGGYEQYF. The CDR3 DNA reads as TGTGCCAGTAGTATGGGACAGGGCGGTTACGAGCAGTACTTC.

The count of this clone is one. The chain links TRBV6-6 to TRBJ2-5, with 11 nucleotides matching TRBD2. The CDR3 totals 16 residues. The V gene's germline CDR1 is MNHNY and CDR2 SVGAGI (reference sequence). Germline trimming cut 4 bases from V and 1 base from J; bases unmatched to any gene: 5. Here the CDR3 reads CASSSVLAGGQETQYF. The CDR3 DNA sequence: TGTGCCAGCAGTTCCGTCCTAGCGGGGGGCCAAGAGACCCAGTACTTC.

This clone occurred a few times. This rearrangement joins TRBV9 to TRBJ2-1; D is possibly TRBD1 (7 bases). Trimming stripped 4 bases from V and 4 bases from J, with 12 bases between. Germline V CDR1 and CDR2: SGDLS, YYNGEE. This CDR3 spans 14 amino acids. CDR3 protein: CASSPGGSYNEQFF. CDR3 in DNA: TGTGCCAGCAGCCCAGGGGGGTCGTACAATGAGCAGTTCTTC.

The V and J genes are TRBV4-3 and TRBJ1-1; no definite D call. V lost 0 bases and J lost 2, with 7 bases in between. The CDR3 has 14 residues. Germline CDR1 and CDR2: LGHNA and YSLEER. This CDR3 reads CASSQEQRNTEAFF. The CDR3 bases are TGCGCCAGCAGCCAAGAACAGCGAAACACTGAAGCTTTCTTT.